Sequencing of this TCR beta chain was carried out in a study of graft-versus-host responses after intestinal transplantation. Study overall: Transplants were multivisceral, liver-intestinal, or isolated intestinal.

Study conclusions and caveats: Detection of GvH clones occurred in recipient marrow, and some had their first appearance in ileum or blood. In patients with graft-donor T cell macrochimerism, allograft graft-versus-host to host-versus-graft clonal ratios were high.

Here immunoSEQ multiplex PCR was the method, and the copy in TCRdb shows in-frame clones only, minus some. Of about 5,600 clones in the sample, around 74% were seen once. The V end was cut by 4 bases, the J end by 7 bases, with 8 bases between. The CDR3 has 13 residues. CDR1 is MNHNS and CDR2 is SASEGT in the germline V gene. Processing was applied to graft tissue in order to liberate intraepithelial and lamina propria lymphocytes. This clone was observed a single time. What it recognizes is unknown. This receptor was obtained from a human patient who received an intestinal transplant, so some T cells may come from the graft donor. V usage is TRBV6-1 and J usage is TRBJ1-6; no reliable D call. The input for sequencing was ileum tissue, taken about 240 days after intestinal transplant. Written as DNA, the CDR3 is TGTGCCAGCAGTGGGGAGAGAAATTCACCCCTCCACTTT. This translates into CASSGERNSPLHF.